This T cell receptor beta chain was recorded in a study of metastatic and nonmetastatic thyroid tumors. Study-wide context: Malignant and benign thyroid patients had repertoires compared in peripheral blood and tumor or nodule tissue.

Regarding the study as a whole: The study reportedly found significantly higher TCR beta diversity in malignant thyroid tumors than benign nodules, in blood and tumor.

Before thyroid surgery, none of the patients had received any treatment. Authors' methods: The study's classifier, a distant-metastasis tool for papillary thyroid cancer, was built using CDR3 differences across clinicopathological groups. TCRdb reanalyzed the PCR reads with MiXCR. The authors' filters were not applied to this entry. Here the sample spans around 20,000 clones, 15% being singletons. The V gene end was trimmed by 8 bases and the J gene end by 1 base; junction bases not matched to a gene: 3. The germline CDR1 and CDR2 sequences are DFQATT and SNEGSKA (reference sequence). The CDR3 length is 13 residues. This clone was counted ten times or more. No antigen is known for it.

V and J are TRBV20-1 and TRBJ2-3; TRBD2 matches at 10 bases. Material for sequencing was blood. This clonotype was obtained from a female donor with papillary thyroid cancer or a benign thyroid nodule (not recorded which). Some clones in this sample may be carry-over from other donors' samples. The CDR3 DNA is TGCAGTCCGCTAGCGGGAGGCACAGATACGCAGTATTTT. Its translation is CSPLAGGTDTQYF.